Presented here are 15 T cell receptor beta chains from one specimen sequenced in a study of control samples from healthy donors and cancer patients. Profiled with immunoSEQ multiplex PCR; TCRdb holds only in-frame clones, not every one. The sample holds some 150,000 clones, about 89% seen once. What was sequenced was blood. These receptors came from a man aged 18 to 30 in good health.

The chain couples TRBV15 to TRBJ2-5; 15 positions match TRBD2. J was trimmed by 4 bases and V by 5 bases; bases with no gene match: 8. Germline CDR1 LNHNV, CDR2 YYDKDF (reference sequence). The CDR3 is made up of 17 amino acids. The CDR3 is CATSPGTSGGPRETQYF. Written as DNA, the CDR3 is TGTGCCACCAGCCCCGGGACTAGCGGGGGGCCGAGAGAGACCCAGTACTTC.

This rearrangement joins TRBV4-2 to TRBJ2-5; maybe TRBD2 (7 bases). V lost 1 base, J lost 5 bases, and 17 bases lay in between. This CDR3 spans 16 amino acids. Per germline, CDR1 LGHNA and CDR2 YNFKEQ. The CDR3 bases are TGTGCCAGCAGCCAAGTCCGCGGGCGGGGGCCGGAGACCCAGTACTTC. It translates to CASSQVRGRGPETQYF.

The chain couples TRBV4-1 to TRBJ1-1; 7 nucleotides agree with TRBD1. V gave up 1 base and J gave up 4 bases; unmatched junction bases: 6. From germline, CDR1 is MGHRA and CDR2 YSYEKL. This CDR3 is built from 15 residues. The CDR3 reads CASSQGDREFTEAFF. DNA of the CDR3: TGCGCCAGCAGCCAAGGTGACAGGGAGTTCACTGAAGCTTTCTTT.

The rearrangement links TRBV20-1 to TRBJ1-5, with no clear D. This CDR3 is built from 13 residues. Germline CDR1 DFQATT, CDR2 SNEGSKA (reference sequence). V gave up 8 bases and J gave up 3 bases, with 14 bases separating them. CDR3 nucleotide sequence: TGCAGTTCTGGTGGGTATACCAATCAGCCCCAGCATTTT. As protein: CSSGGYTNQPQHF.

The chain has TRBV7-6 and TRBJ1-2, with D hard to call. The CDR3 is 13 residues long. Germline CDR1 and CDR2: SGHVS and FNYEAQ. V gave up 1 base and J gave up 6 bases, with 9 bases separating them. The CDR3 reads CASSLVAGHGYTF. DNA of the CDR3: TGTGCCAGCAGCTTAGTGGCAGGCCATGGCTACACCTTC.

This clone was observed a handful of times. The chain joins TRBV3-1 (or the pseudogene TRBV3-2) to TRBJ2-1; D is possibly TRBD2 (5 bases). Germline CDR1 and CDR2: LGHDT and YNNKEL (reference sequence). Trimming removed 1 base at V and 2 bases at J, with 12 bases between. This CDR3 contains 16 residues. This CDR3 reads CASSQVSSGTYNEQFF. The CDR3, as DNA: TGTGCCAGCAGCCAAGTATCCAGCGGAACCTACAATGAGCAGTTCTTC.

The CDR3 reads CASKLAGGISDTQYF. The CDR3 coding sequence is TGTGCCAGCAAGTTAGCGGGGGGCATCTCAGATACGCAGTATTTT. The chain recombines TRBV5-4 with TRBJ2-3; TRBD2 matches 10 bases. V was clipped by 6 bases and J by 4 bases; unmatched bases: 8. Per germline, CDR1 SGHNT and CDR2 YYREEE (reference sequence). The length of the CDR3 is 15 residues.

The CDR3 loop is CASSPILKISGGDHNEQFF. The DNA of the CDR3 is TGTGCCAGCTCACCAATCCTCAAAATAAGCGGGGGGGACCACAATGAGCAGTTCTTC. The chain uses TRBV18 and TRBJ2-1; TRBD2 matches at 10 bases. J lost 5 bases, V lost 2 bases, and 15 bases had no gene match. The CDR3 extends over 19 amino acids. Germline assignment: CDR1 KGHSH and CDR2 LQKENI.

The CDR3 spells CASSRDRTRGSYNEQFF. CDR3 DNA: TGTGCCAGCAGTCGGGACAGGACAAGAGGCTCCTACAATGAGCAGTTCTTC. This chain connects TRBV7-9 to TRBJ2-1; 8 bases fit TRBD1. The CDR3 contains 17 residues. V lost 6 bases, J lost 0 bases, and 10 bases stayed unmatched. Germline V CDR1 and CDR2: SEHNR, FQNEAQ (reference sequence).

The chain links TRBV25-1 to TRBJ1-1; the D gene is possibly TRBD1 (5 bases). Germline CDR1 MGHDK, CDR2 SYGVNS. V shed 5 bases and J shed 11 bases, with 15 bases lying between them. The CDR3 loop spans 12 amino acids. The CDR3 loop reads CASSPQGGDAFF. CDR3 in DNA: TGTGCCAGCAGTCCTCAGGGAGGAGACGCTTTCTTT.

J is TRBJ1-1 and V is TRBV4-2; perhaps TRBD1 as D (6 bases). The CDR3 has 15 amino acids. The V gene lost 4 bases and the J gene lost 4 bases, with 16 bases spanning the gap. Looked up from germline, CDR1 is LGHNA and CDR2 is YNFKEQ. The CDR3 DNA follows: TGTGCCAGCAGCCCTTCAATTGACAGGTCCACTGAAGCTTTCTTT. It yields the protein CASSPSIDRSTEAFF.

The CDR3 DNA is TGTGCCTGGAGTGTAGATCGGGGCTCTGAAGCTTTCTTT. This translates into CAWSVDRGSEAFF. The J gene is TRBJ1-1, the V gene TRBV30, with D perhaps TRBD1 (5 bases). The CDR3 covers 13 residues. Germline CDR1 reads GTSNPN; CDR2 reads SVGIG (reference sequence). V lost 0 bases to trimming and J lost 6 bases, with 11 bases between them. The whole variable domain, remainder taken from reference TRBV30 and TRBJ1-1, is SQTIHQWPATLVQPVGSPLSLECTVEGTSNPNLYWYRQAAGRGLQLLFYSVGIGQISSEVPQNLSASRPQDRQFILSSKKLLLSDSGFYLCAWSVDRGSEAFFGQGTRLTVV.

CDR3 sequence reads: CASSSQMNTEAFF. CDR3 nucleotide sequence: TGTGCCAGCAGCTCGCAGATGAACACTGAAGCTTTCTTT. The chain employs TRBV7-9 and TRBJ1-1; D uncertain. This CDR3 region has 13 residues. Per the germline V gene, CDR1 is SEHNR and CDR2 is FQNEAQ (reference sequence). V dropped 4 bases and J dropped 0 bases, with 6 bases sitting between them. Looking up the rest from reference TRBV7-9 and TRBJ1-1 gives the full variable domain: DTGVSQNPRHKITKRGQNVTFRCDPISEHNRLYWYRQTLGQGPEFLTYFQNEAQLEKSRLLSDRFSAERPKGSFSTLEIQRTEQGDSAMYLCASSSQMNTEAFFGQGTRLTVV.

The chain joins TRBV23-1 to TRBJ1-5, with 8 bases lining up with TRBD1. TRBV23-1 belongs to the ORF category, with a function that is uncertain. This CDR3 region has 15 residues. V gave up 4 bases and J gave up 4 bases; unmatched junction bases: 6. For the CDR3, the DNA is TGCGCCAGCAGTCCTCTTGACAGGGGTAATCAGCCCCAGCATTTT. It codes for CASSPLDRGNQPQHF.

The V gene is TRBV11-2, the J gene TRBJ2-7, with TRBD1 identical over 10 bases. V shed 5 bases and J 4 bases; nucleotides not matched to a gene: 5. Germline V gene sequence: CDR1 SGHAT, CDR2 FQNNGV. This CDR3 is built from 14 residues. This CDR3 reads CASSAWDRGYEQYF. The DNA for the CDR3 is TGTGCCAGCAGCGCATGGGACAGGGGTTACGAGCAGTACTTC. The whole variable domain, filled in from reference TRBV11-2 and TRBJ2-7, reads EAGVAQSPRYKIIEKRQSVAFWCNPISGHATLYWYQQILGQGPKLLIQFQNNGVVDDSQLPKDRFSAERLKGVDSTLKIQPAKLEDSAVYLCASSAWDRGYEQYFGPGTRLTVT.